This T cell receptor beta chain was captured in a study of T cells after yellow fever vaccination. Ten or more counts support this clonotype. TCRdb re-called the 5' RACE reads with MiXCR, one entry per CDR3 protein. The repertoire holds 400,000 to 650,000 distinct CDR3 sequences, with roughly 22% as singletons. The CDR3 has 13 amino acids. V lost 4 bases and J lost 8, with 9 bases in between. CDR1 and CDR2 from the germline V gene are SNHLY and FYNNEI. This sequence was found in a man younger than 35 who received the YFV17D yellow fever vaccine. Sequences were derived from PBMCs, sampled 21 days after the first yellow fever vaccination. The V gene is TRBV2, the J gene TRBJ1-6; D might be TRBD1 (6 bases). The CDR3, as DNA: TGTGCCAGCAGTGGGGACACATATTCACCCCTCCACTTT. Its protein is CASSGDTYSPLHF.